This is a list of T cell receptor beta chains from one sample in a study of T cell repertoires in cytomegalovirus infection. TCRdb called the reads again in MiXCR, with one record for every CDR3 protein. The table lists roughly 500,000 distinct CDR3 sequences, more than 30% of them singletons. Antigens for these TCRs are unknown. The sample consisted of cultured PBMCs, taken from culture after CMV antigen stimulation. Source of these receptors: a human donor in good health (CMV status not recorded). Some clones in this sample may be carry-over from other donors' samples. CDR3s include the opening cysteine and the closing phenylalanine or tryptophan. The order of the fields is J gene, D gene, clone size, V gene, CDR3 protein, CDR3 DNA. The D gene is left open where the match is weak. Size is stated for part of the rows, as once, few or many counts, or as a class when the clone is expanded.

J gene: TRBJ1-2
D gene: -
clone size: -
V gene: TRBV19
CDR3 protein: CASLRPAGGYTF
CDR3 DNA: TGTGCCAGTCTTCGCCCGGCGGGCGGCTACACCTTC

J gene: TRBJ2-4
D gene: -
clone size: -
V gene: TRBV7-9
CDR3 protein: CASSFLALDIQYF
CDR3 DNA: TGTGCCAGCAGCTTTCTAGCTTTGGACATTCAGTACTTC

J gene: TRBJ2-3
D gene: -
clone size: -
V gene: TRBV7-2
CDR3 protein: CASSQITSRPSTDTQYF
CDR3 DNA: TGTGCCAGCAGCCAAATAACCTCTAGGCCTAGCACAGATACGCAGTATTTT

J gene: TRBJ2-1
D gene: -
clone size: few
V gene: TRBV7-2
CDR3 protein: CASSPGLAQSNEQFF
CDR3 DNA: TGTGCCAGCAGCCCCGGGCTAGCGCAAAGCAATGAGCAGTTCTTC

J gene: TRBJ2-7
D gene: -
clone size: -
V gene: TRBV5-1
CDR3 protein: CASSQDIPLTYEQYF
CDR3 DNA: TGCGCCAGCAGTCAAGACATACCCCTAACTTACGAGCAGTACTTC

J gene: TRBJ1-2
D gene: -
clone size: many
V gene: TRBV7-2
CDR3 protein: CASGVFGPTKGYTF
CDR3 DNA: TGTGCCAGCGGCGTTTTTGGGCCCACGAAGGGCTACACCTTC

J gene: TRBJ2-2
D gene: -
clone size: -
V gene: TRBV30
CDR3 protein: CAWTGPIGELFF
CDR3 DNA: TGTGCCTGGACCGGGCCGATCGGGGAGCTGTTTTTT

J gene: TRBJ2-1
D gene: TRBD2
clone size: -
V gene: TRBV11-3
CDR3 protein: CASSERTSRSSYNEQFF
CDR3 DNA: TGTGCCAGCAGCGAGCGGACTAGCAGAAGTTCCTACAATGAGCAGTTCTTC

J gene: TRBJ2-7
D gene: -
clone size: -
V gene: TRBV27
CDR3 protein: CASSPQAGTQTYEQYF
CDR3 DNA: TGTGCCAGCAGTCCGCAAGCCGGGACCCAAACCTACGAGCAGTACTTC

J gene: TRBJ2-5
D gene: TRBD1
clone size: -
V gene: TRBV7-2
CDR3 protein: CASRRGTGEETQYF
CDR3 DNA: TGTGCCAGCAGGCGCGGGACAGGGGAAGAGACCCAGTACTTC

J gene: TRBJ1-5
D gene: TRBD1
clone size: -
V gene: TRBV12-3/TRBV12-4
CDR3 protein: CASSLGGQGPYSNQPQHF
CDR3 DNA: TGTGCCAGCAGTTTAGGCGGACAGGGCCCCTATAGCAATCAGCCCCAGCATTTT

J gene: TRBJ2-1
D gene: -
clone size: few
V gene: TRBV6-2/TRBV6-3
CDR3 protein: CASSYTPGEQFF
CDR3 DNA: TGTGCCAGCAGTTACACCCCCGGCGAGCAGTTCTTC

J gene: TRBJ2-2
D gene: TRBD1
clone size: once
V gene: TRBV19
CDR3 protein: CASRPGQGLTGELFF
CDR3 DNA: TGTGCCAGTAGACCGGGACAGGGACTGACCGGGGAGCTGTTTTTT

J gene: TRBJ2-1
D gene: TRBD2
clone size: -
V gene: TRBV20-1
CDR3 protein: CSAASGSSYNEQFF
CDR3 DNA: TGCAGTGCTGCTAGCGGGAGCTCCTACAATGAGCAGTTCTTC

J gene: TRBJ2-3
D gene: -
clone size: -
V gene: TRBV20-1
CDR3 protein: CSASFRDPSADTQYF
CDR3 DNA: TGCAGTGCTAGCTTTCGGGATCCTAGCGCAGATACGCAGTATTTT

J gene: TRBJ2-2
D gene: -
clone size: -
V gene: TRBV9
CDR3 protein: CASSVKRAGELFF
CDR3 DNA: TGTGCCAGCAGCGTGAAGCGGGCCGGGGAGCTGTTTTTT

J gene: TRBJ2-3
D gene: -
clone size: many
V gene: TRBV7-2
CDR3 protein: CASSLAEENLPRADTQYF
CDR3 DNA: TGTGCCAGCAGCTTAGCGGAAGAGAACCTACCCCGGGCAGATACGCAGTATTTT

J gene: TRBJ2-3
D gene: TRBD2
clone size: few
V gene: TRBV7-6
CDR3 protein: CASSLGSSGRTDTQYF
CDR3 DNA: TGTGCCAGCAGCTTAGGGTCTAGCGGGAGAACAGATACGCAGTATTTT

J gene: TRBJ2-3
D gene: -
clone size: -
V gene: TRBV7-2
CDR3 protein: CALKESSDTDTQYF
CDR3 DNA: TGTGCCCTAAAAGAGAGTAGCGACACAGATACGCAGTATTTT

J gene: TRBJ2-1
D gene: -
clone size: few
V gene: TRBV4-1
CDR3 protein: CASSQASYEQFF
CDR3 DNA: TGCGCCAGCAGCCAGGCTAGCTATGAGCAGTTCTTC

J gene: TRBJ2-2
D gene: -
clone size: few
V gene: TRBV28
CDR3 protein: CASASVGQNTGELFF
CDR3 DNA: TGTGCCAGCGCTTCAGTGGGACAGAACACCGGGGAGCTGTTTTTT

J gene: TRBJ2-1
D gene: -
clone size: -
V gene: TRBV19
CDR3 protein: CASSIHGSPVNEQFF
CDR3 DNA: TGTGCCAGTAGTATACACGGCAGTCCGGTCAATGAGCAGTTCTTC

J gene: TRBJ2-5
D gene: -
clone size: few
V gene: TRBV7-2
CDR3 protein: CASSLLPHPQETQYF
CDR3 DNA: TGTGCCAGCAGCTTACTTCCGCATCCCCAAGAGACCCAGTACTTC

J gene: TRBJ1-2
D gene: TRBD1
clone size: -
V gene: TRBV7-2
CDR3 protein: CASSLIQGNYGYTF
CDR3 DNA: TGTGCCAGCAGCTTAATACAGGGGAACTATGGCTACACCTTC

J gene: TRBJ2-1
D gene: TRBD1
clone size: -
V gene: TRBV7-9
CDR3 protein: CASSREWDRGYNEQFF
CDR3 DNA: TGTGCCAGCAGCCGAGAGTGGGACAGGGGCTACAATGAGCAGTTCTTC

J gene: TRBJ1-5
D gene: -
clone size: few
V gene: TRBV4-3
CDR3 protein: CASSQDFGVGNQPQHF
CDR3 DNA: TGCGCCAGCAGCCAAGATTTTGGGGTCGGCAATCAGCCCCAGCATTTT

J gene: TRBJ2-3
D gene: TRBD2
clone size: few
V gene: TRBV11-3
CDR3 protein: CASSKGLAGTDTQYF
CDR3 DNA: TGTGCCAGCAGCAAGGGACTAGCGGGCACAGATACGCAGTATTTT

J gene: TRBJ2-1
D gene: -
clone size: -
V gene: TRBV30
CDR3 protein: CAWSVIGAFYNEQFF
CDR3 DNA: TGTGCCTGGAGTGTAATCGGGGCATTCTACAATGAGCAGTTCTTC

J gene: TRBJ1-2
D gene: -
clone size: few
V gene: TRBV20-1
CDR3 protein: CSATGGGGGYTF
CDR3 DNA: TGCAGTGCTACGGGGGGCGGCGGTGGCTACACCTTC

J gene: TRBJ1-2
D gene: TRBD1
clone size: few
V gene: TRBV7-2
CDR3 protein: CASSLAGQGAGVSGYTF
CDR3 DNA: TGTGCCAGCAGCTTAGCGGGACAGGGGGCTGGAGTTTCTGGCTACACCTTC

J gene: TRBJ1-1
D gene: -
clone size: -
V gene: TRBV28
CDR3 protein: CASRMERGWGEAFF
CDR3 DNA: TGTGCCAGCAGGATGGAAAGGGGATGGGGAGAAGCTTTCTTT

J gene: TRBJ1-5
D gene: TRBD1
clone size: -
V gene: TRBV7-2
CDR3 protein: CASSSGTGALNQPQHF
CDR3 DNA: TGTGCCAGCAGCTCCGGGACAGGGGCACTCAATCAGCCCCAGCATTTT

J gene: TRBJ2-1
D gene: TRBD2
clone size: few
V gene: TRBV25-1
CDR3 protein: CASSLGAGAFDEQFF
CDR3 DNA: TGTGCCAGCAGCCTTGGGGCGGGAGCCTTCGATGAGCAGTTCTTC